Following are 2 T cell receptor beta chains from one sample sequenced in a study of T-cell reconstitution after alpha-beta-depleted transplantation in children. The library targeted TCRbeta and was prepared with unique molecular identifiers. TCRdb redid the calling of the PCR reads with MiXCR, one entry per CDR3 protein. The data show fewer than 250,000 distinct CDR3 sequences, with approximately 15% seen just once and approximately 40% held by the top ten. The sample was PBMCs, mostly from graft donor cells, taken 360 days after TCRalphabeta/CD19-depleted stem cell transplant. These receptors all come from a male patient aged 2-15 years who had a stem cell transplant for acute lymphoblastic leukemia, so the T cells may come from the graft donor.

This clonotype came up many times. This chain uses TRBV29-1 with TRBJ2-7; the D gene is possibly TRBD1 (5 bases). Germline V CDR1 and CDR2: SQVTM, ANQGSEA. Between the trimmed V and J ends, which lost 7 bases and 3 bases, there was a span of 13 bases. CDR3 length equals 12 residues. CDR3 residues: CSASTDSYEQYF. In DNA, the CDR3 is TGCAGCGCTTCGACCGACAGCTACGAGCAGTACTTC.

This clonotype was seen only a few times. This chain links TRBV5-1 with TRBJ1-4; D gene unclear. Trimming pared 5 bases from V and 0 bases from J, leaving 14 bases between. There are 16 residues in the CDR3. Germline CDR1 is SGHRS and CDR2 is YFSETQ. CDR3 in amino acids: CASRPARTATNEKLFF. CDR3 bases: TGCGCCAGCAGACCCGCGAGGACGGCAACTAATGAAAAACTGTTTTTT. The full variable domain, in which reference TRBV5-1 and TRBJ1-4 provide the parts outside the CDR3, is KAGVTQTPRYLIKTRGQQVTLSCSPISGHRSVSWYQQTPGQGLQFLFEYFSETQRNKGNFPGRFSGRQFSNSRSEMNVSTLELGDSALYLCASRPARTATNEKLFFGSGTQLSVL.